The following is a T cell receptor beta chain sequence with its context. Profiling relied on immunoSEQ multiplex PCR, and the TCRdb table lists in-frame clones only, not all of them. The table has roughly 270,000 clones, about 82% seen once. The data derive from a study of blood T cell repertoires in COVID-19. Study as a whole: Some COVID-19 samples were acute and others convalescent; all came from the United States, Italy and Spain.

This sequence was found in a man aged 50-60 years with active or convalescent COVID-19. Sequencing was performed on peripheral blood.

CDR3 residues: CASSPYKRTGDPELDTQYF. As DNA, the CDR3 is TGTGCCAGCAGCCCATATAAGAGGACCGGGGATCCGGAGCTGGATACGCAGTATTTT. The rearrangement joins TRBV3-1 (or the pseudogene TRBV3-2) to TRBJ2-3, with D tentatively TRBD2 (5 bases). The CDR3 contains 19 residues. V lost 4 bases and J lost 6, with 29 bases in between. Germline V gene data show CDR1 as LGHDT and CDR2 as YNNKEL (reference sequence).